Shown below are 14 T cell receptor beta chains from a single sample sequenced in a study of PD-L1 blockade in urothelial cancer. The table came from immunoSEQ multiplex PCR; TCRdb's copy has only in-frame clones and leaves some out. The sample contains 20,000 to 30,000 clones, 80% to 90% of which appear only once. The sample was PBMCs, taken around atezolizumab (anti-PD-L1) treatment. Source of these receptors: a man aged 60-69 years with urothelial cancer.

The chain links TRBV4-3 to TRBJ2-3; D perhaps matches TRBD2 (5 bases). There are 16 residues in the CDR3. Between the trimmed V and J ends, which lost 0 bases and 4 bases, there was a span of 14 bases. The germline CDR1 and CDR2 sequences are LGHNA and YSLEER. The CDR3 DNA reads as TGCGCCAGCAGCCAAGAGGGAGTGGCTTTGGCAGATACGCAGTATTTT. This encodes CASSQEGVALADTQYF.

V and J are TRBV29-1 and TRBJ2-1; tentatively, D is TRBD2 (6 bases). Trimming cost V 7 bases and J 0 bases, with 10 bases left between them. The length of the CDR3 is 13 residues. Germline assignment: CDR1 SQVTM and CDR2 ANQGSEA. CDR3 sequence (DNA): TGCAGCGGACGGGGGACCTCCTACAATGAGCAGTTCTTC. As protein: CSGRGTSYNEQFF.

The rearrangement joins TRBV11-3 to TRBJ1-1, with TRBD1 as a possible D gene (5 bases). CDR1 is SGHNT and CDR2 is YENEEA in the germline V gene. CDR3 length: 14 residues. V was clipped by 3 bases and J by 5 bases, with 13 bases between them. The CDR3 DNA sequence: TGTGCCAGCAGCTTGGGCGGGACCCCAACTGAAGCTTTCTTT. Residues: CASSLGGTPTEAFF.

This chain uses TRBV27 with TRBJ1-1; 8 nucleotides match TRBD1. CDR1 and CDR2 (germline): MNHEY, SMNVEV (reference sequence). Trimming took 4 bases from V and 3 from J; bases not matched to a gene: 4. The CDR3 has 14 residues. CDR3 amino acids: CASSSTGGYTEAFF. In DNA form, the CDR3 reads TGTGCCAGCAGTTCTACAGGGGGTTACACTGAAGCTTTCTTT.

This chain joins TRBV19 and TRBJ1-2; 7 bases agree with TRBD1. The CDR3 runs 15 residues. Germline trimming cut 4 bases from V and 4 bases from J; bases unmatched to any gene: 9. Germline CDR1 and CDR2: LNHDA and SQIVND (reference sequence). CDR3 loop: CASSTRGDRRYGYTF. The CDR3 region has the DNA TGTGCCAGTAGTACCAGGGGGGACCGCCGCTATGGCTACACCTTC. The full variable domain, with the rest looked up from reference TRBV19 and TRBJ1-2, is DGGITQSPKYLFRKEGQNVTLSCEQNLNHDAMYWYRQDPGQGLRLIYYSQIVNDFQKGDIAEGYSVSREKKESFPLTVTSAQKNPTAFYLCASSTRGDRRYGYTFGSGTRLTVV.

The rearrangement joins TRBV7-9 to TRBJ1-3; 7 positions agree with TRBD1. The CDR3 has 15 amino acids. Germline assignment: CDR1 SEHNR and CDR2 FQNEAQ (reference sequence). Unmatched junction bases numbered 4, after V lost 1 base and J lost 4 bases. The CDR3 loop reads CASSLGQGSGNTIYF. The CDR3 DNA follows: TGTGCCAGCAGCTTAGGACAGGGATCCGGAAACACCATATATTTT.

V gene TRBV20-1 combines with J gene TRBJ2-5; tentative D call: TRBD1 (5 bases). The CDR3 extends over 11 amino acids. Per the germline V gene, CDR1 is DFQATT and CDR2 is SNEGSKA (reference sequence). Trimming pared 5 bases from V and 4 bases from J, leaving 8 bases between. CDR3 nucleotides: TGCAGTGCTCTCCAGGGAGAGACCCAGTACTTC. The encoded protein is CSALQGETQYF.

The chain has TRBV7-2 and TRBJ1-2; 8 bases map to TRBD1. The ends lost 6 bases at V and 8 bases at J; junction bases unmatched: 8. Germline values: CDR1 SGHTA, CDR2 FQGNSA. The CDR3 is made up of 13 amino acids. The CDR3 is CASSLDRVKGYTF. In nucleotides, the CDR3 is TGTGCCAGCAGTTTGGACAGGGTAAAGGGCTACACCTTC.

The table lists this clone with a few counts. The rearrangement links TRBV18 to TRBJ2-7; TRBD2 is a possible D gene (6 bases). CDR3 length: 13 amino acids. Trimming cost V 6 bases and J 3 bases, with 12 bases left between them. CDR1 is KGHSH, CDR2 LQKENI, per germline. Here the CDR3 DNA reads TGTGCCAGCTCCGGGACTGGCGGCTACGAGCAGTACTTC. It encodes CASSGTGGYEQYF.

The chain recombines TRBV7-2 with TRBJ1-2; 8 bases line up with TRBD1. The CDR3 runs to 15 residues. CDR1 is SGHTA, CDR2 FQGNSA, per germline. V dropped 4 bases and J dropped 2; count of bases not matched to a gene: 6. CDR3 nucleotide sequence: TGTGCCAGCAGCTCACCAGGGGGCCCAAACTATGGCTACACCTTC. Translating it yields CASSSPGGPNYGYTF.

The chain combines TRBV29-1 with TRBJ2-7; a possible D gene is TRBD2 (6 bases). Germline V gene data show CDR1 as SQVTM and CDR2 as ANQGSEA. V shed 6 bases and J shed 2 bases, with 17 bases lying between them. The CDR3 is 14 amino acids. This CDR3 is CSVRGGTLAYEQYF. CDR3 bases: TGCAGCGTGCGGGGAGGCACCTTAGCCTACGAGCAGTACTTC.

A few counts support this clone. The chain employs TRBV7-9 and TRBJ2-1, with TRBD2 identical over 12 bases. The CDR3 loop spans 15 amino acids. CDR1 and CDR2 from the germline V gene are SEHNR and FQNEAQ (reference sequence). After removal of 3 bases from V and 5 bases from J, the junction contained 2 bases not matched to a gene. The CDR3 sequence is CASSFRLAGDNEQFF. In DNA, the CDR3 is TGTGCCAGCAGCTTCAGACTAGCGGGAGACAATGAGCAGTTCTTC. Full variable domain (remainder filled in from reference TRBV7-9 and TRBJ2-1): DTGVSQNPRHKITKRGQNVTFRCDPISEHNRLYWYRQTLGQGPEFLTYFQNEAQLEKSRLLSDRFSAERPKGSFSTLEIQRTEQGDSAMYLCASSFRLAGDNEQFFGPGTRLTVL.

The rearrangement links TRBV5-1 to TRBJ1-4, with D tentatively TRBD1 (5 bases). From germline, CDR1 is SGHRS and CDR2 YFSETQ. V lost 6 bases to trimming and J lost 4 bases, with 13 bases between them. CDR3 size: 14 residues. The CDR3 DNA sequence: TGCGCCAGCAACCCGGGGGGTGGTAATGAAAAACTGTTTTTT. Translated, it gives CASNPGGGNEKLFF.

V usage is TRBV6-5 and J usage is TRBJ2-7; D not certain. The CDR3 runs 15 residues. Germline V gene data show CDR1 as MNHEY and CDR2 as SVGAGI. Trimming pared 3 bases from V and 6 bases from J, leaving 18 bases between. The DNA of the CDR3 is TGTGCCAGCAGTTATTTCACTCCCCAGTCGGGCGAGCAGTACTTC. Translated, it gives CASSYFTPQSGEQYF.